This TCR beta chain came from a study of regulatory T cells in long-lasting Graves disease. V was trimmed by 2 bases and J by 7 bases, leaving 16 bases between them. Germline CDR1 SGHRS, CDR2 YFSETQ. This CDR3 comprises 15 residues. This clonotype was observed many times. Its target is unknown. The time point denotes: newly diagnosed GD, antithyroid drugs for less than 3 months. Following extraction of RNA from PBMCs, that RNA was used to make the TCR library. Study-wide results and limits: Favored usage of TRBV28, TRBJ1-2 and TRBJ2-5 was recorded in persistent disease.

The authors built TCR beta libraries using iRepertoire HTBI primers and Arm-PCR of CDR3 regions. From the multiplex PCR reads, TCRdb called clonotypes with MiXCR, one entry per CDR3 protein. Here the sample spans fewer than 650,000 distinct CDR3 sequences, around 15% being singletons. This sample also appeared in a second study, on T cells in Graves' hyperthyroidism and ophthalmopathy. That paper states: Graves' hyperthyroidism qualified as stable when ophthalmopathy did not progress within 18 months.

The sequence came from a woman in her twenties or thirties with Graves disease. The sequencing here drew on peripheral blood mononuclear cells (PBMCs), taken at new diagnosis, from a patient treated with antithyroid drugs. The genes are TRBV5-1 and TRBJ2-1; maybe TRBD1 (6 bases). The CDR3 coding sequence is TGCGCCAGCAGCTTCGGAGACCGGACAGCTAATGAGCAGTTCTTC. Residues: CASSFGDRTANEQFF.